Listed here are 17 T cell receptor beta chains from one sample, sequenced in a study of CD8+ T cells in alopecia areata. Treatment meaning: oral pan-JAK inhibitor, 5-10 mg twice daily. Once RNA had been extracted, it was reverse transcribed into cDNA to act as the sequencing template. Assay: immunoSEQ multiplex PCR; the TCRdb copy retains only in-frame clones and omits some. The sample has fewer than 250,000 clones, about three fifths seen once. The sample consisted of CD4+ T cells sorted from blood, taken at week 24, from a patient treated with tofacitinib. Receptors originate from a human donor with alopecia areata.

V gene TRBV5-1 combines with J gene TRBJ1-1; D ambiguous. This CDR3 has 15 residues. From germline, CDR1 is SGHRS and CDR2 YFSETQ. Trimming stripped 0 bases from V and 3 bases from J, with 12 bases between. The CDR3 DNA follows: TGCGCCAGCAGCTTGGCAACGGGTCGTCACACTGAAGCTTTCTTT. Encoded protein: CASSLATGRHTEAFF.

J is TRBJ2-1 and V is TRBV11-3; D possibly corresponds to TRBD2 (6 bases). V was clipped by 4 bases and J by 4 bases, with 11 bases between them. The CDR3 is 14 amino acids. Germline V lookup: CDR1 SGHNT, CDR2 YENEEA. CDR3 nucleotides: TGTGCCAGCAGCTCCCTTGGGGGGTACAATGAGCAGTTCTTC. Protein: CASSSLGGYNEQFF.

The chain employs TRBV19 and TRBJ2-2, with TRBD2 matching 11 bases. Germline CDR1 is LNHDA and CDR2 is SQIVND (reference sequence). J was trimmed by 5 bases and V by 5 bases; bases with no gene match: 1. There are 14 residues in the CDR3. The CDR3, as DNA: TGTGCCAGTAGTCGACTAGCGGGGACCGGGGAGCTGTTTTTT. This codes for CASSRLAGTGELFF. Using reference TRBV19 and TRBJ2-2 for the parts outside the CDR3, the full variable domain is DGGITQSPKYLFRKEGQNVTLSCEQNLNHDAMYWYRQDPGQGLRLIYYSQIVNDFQKGDIAEGYSVSREKKESFPLTVTSAQKNPTAFYLCASSRLAGTGELFFGEGSRLTVL.

CDR3 in amino acids: CSVDGRSNTEAFF. The CDR3 DNA is TGCAGCGTTGATGGACGGTCGAACACTGAAGCTTTCTTT. The rearrangement links TRBV29-1 to TRBJ1-1, with D uncertain. V lost 3 bases and J 1 base, leaving 9 bases between the germline ends. This CDR3 has 13 amino acids. The V gene's germline CDR1 is SQVTM and CDR2 ANQGSEA.

For this clone: The sample contains more than one DNA sequence encoding this CDR3. The chain links TRBV20-1 to TRBJ2-1; D is unresolved. Trimming stripped 1 base from V and 7 bases from J, with 5 bases between. CDR3 length equals 11 residues. The germline CDR1 and CDR2 sequences are DFQATT and SNEGSKA (reference sequence). CDR3 sequence (DNA): TGCAGTGCTAGAGCCGGGAATGAGCAGTTCTTC. Amino acid sequence: CSARAGNEQFF.

The chain uses TRBV4-1 and TRBJ2-1, with TRBD2 matching 9 bases. CDR1 MGHRA and CDR2 YSYEKL come from the germline V gene. Trimming at V came to 0 bases and at J to 9 bases, leaving 9 bases not matched to a gene. CDR3 length: 16 residues. The CDR3 region is CASSQEVWRGGGEQFF. The DNA of the CDR3 is TGCGCCAGCAGCCAAGAAGTTTGGCGGGGGGGCGGTGAGCAGTTCTTC.

The table lists this clone with a count of one. This chain links TRBV15 with TRBJ2-7, with 10 bases fitting TRBD1. V was clipped by 11 bases and J by 5 bases; unmatched bases: 9. There are 13 residues in the CDR3. Germline values: CDR1 LNHNV, CDR2 YYDKDF (reference sequence). This chain's CDR3 is CALSRDRGHEQYF. In nucleotides, the CDR3 is TGTGCCCTAAGTCGGGACAGGGGCCACGAGCAGTACTTC. The full variable domain, in which reference TRBV15 and TRBJ2-7 provide the parts outside the CDR3, is DAMVIQNPRYQVTQFGKPVTLSCSQTLNHNVMYWYQQKSSQAPKLLFHYYDKDFNNEADTPDNFQSRRPNTSFCFLDIRSPGLGDTAMYLCALSRDRGHEQYFGPGTRLTVT.

CDR3 sequence (DNA): TGCGCCAGCAGCCGCTGGTATTCCACAGATACGCAGTATTTT. As protein: CASSRWYSTDTQYF. The J gene is TRBJ2-3, the V gene TRBV4-3; D not certain. The CDR3 extends over 14 amino acids. Germline V lookup: CDR1 LGHNA, CDR2 YSLEER. V lost 4 bases, J lost 2 bases, and 10 bases lay in between.

Remarks on this clone: The junction departs from germline at one end; a sequencing error may be responsible. This chain links TRBV5-1 with TRBJ2-7; possibly TRBD1 for D (6 bases). Germline values: CDR1 SGHRS, CDR2 YFSETQ. The length of the CDR3 is 12 residues. CDR3 DNA: TGCGCCAGCAGAGGGGACATCGGTTTTAATGTCTTC. Encoded protein: CASRGDIGFNVF.

This clone has only a few counts. V gene TRBV6-6 combines with J gene TRBJ1-2; a weak D match, TRBD1 (6 bases). Trimming removed 4 bases from V and 4 bases from J, with 13 bases in between. The CDR3 loop spans 14 amino acids. Per germline, CDR1 MNHNY and CDR2 SVGAGI (reference sequence). The chain's CDR3 is CASSSGEWSYGYTF. DNA of the CDR3: TGTGCCAGCAGTTCAGGGGAATGGAGCTATGGCTACACCTTC.

V usage is TRBV6-6 and J usage is TRBJ2-7, with D possibly called TRBD1 or TRBD2 (5 bases each). V was cut by 4 bases and J by 2 bases, with 9 bases left in between. The germline V gene has CDR1 MNHNY and CDR2 SVGAGI (reference sequence). This CDR3 has 13 residues. CDR3 in amino acids: CASSSRDAYEQYF. CDR3 nucleotides: TGTGCCAGCAGTTCCAGGGACGCCTACGAGCAGTACTTC.

This rearrangement joins TRBV6-5 to TRBJ2-7; D is possibly TRBD2 (5 bases). Looked up from germline, CDR1 is MNHEY and CDR2 is SVGAGI. With 6 bases removed from V and 7 bases from J, the gap between germline ends came to 10 bases. The CDR3 has 11 amino acids. The chain's CDR3 is CASRRAGEQYF. In DNA form, the CDR3 reads TGTGCCAGCAGGAGGGCGGGTGAGCAGTACTTC.

V usage is TRBV5-4 and J usage is TRBJ2-2; no clear D gene. The CDR3 covers 16 residues. Trimming took off 0 bases at V and 3 bases at J, with 12 bases between the two ends. Germline V lookup: CDR1 SGHNT, CDR2 YYREEE (reference sequence). CDR3 nucleotide sequence: TGTGCCAGCAGCTTGGGAGGAAGGGCAGACACCGGGGAGCTGTTTTTT. It translates to CASSLGGRADTGELFF. The full variable domain, in which reference TRBV5-4 and TRBJ2-2 provide the parts outside the CDR3, is ETGVTQSPTHLIKTRGQQVTLRCSSQSGHNTVSWYQQALGQGPQFIFQYYREEENGRGNFPPRFSGLQFPNYSSELNVNALELDDSALYLCASSLGGRADTGELFFGEGSRLTVL.

Written as DNA, the CDR3 is TGTGCCAGCAGCGAACTTGGAAATGAGCAGTTCTTC. Its translation is CASSELGNEQFF. The chain is built from TRBV11-1 and TRBJ2-1; D gene uncertain. This CDR3 region has 12 residues. V was cut by 5 bases and J by 7 bases, with 9 bases left in between. Germline CDR1 SGHAT, CDR2 FQDESV (reference sequence).

This clone appeared a few times. The chain has TRBV7-2 and TRBJ1-6; TRBD1 agrees at 7 bases. Germline V lookup: CDR1 SGHTA, CDR2 FQGNSA. The CDR3 contains 15 residues. With 4 bases clipped from V and 9 bases from J, the junction kept 9 bases outside the gene matches. The CDR3 DNA follows: TGTGCCAGCAGCTCTAGGGACAGCGGACGTTCACCCCTCCACTTT. Translation: CASSSRDSGRSPLHF.

The genes are TRBV29-1 and TRBJ1-1; D may be TRBD1 (5 bases). This CDR3 has 12 residues. Germline assignment: CDR1 SQVTM and CDR2 ANQGSEA. Trimming left V 7 bases short and J 0 bases short, with 9 bases between. CDR3 sequence (DNA): TGCAGCGCACAGGATATGAACACTGAAGCTTTCTTT. It yields the protein CSAQDMNTEAFF.

Here the CDR3 reads CASSVWDSSYNEQFF. Here the CDR3 DNA reads TGTGCCAGCAGCGTATGGGACTCCTCCTACAATGAGCAGTTCTTC. The chain links TRBV9 to TRBJ2-1; possible D gene TRBD2, 6 bases. Deletions cut 1 base from V and 0 bases from J, with 8 bases between. Germline assignment: CDR1 SGDLS and CDR2 YYNGEE. The CDR3 has 15 amino acids.